The 32 T cell receptor beta chains below were found in one sample sequenced in a study. TCRdb fed the 5' RACE reads into MiXCR, producing one record per CDR3 protein. The table includes over 30,000 distinct CDR3 sequences, about 26% detected once. Sequencing input: naive CD4+ T cells sorted from a lymph node. Subset: naive CD4+ T cells, CD4+CD45RA+CD25-. The source is a female donor with breast cancer.

The chain couples TRBV7-3 to TRBJ2-1; 9 nucleotides agree with TRBD2. The CDR3 has 15 residues. Germline V CDR1 and CDR2: SGHTA, FQGTGA. V was pared by 2 bases and J by 7 bases, with 6 bases of the junction left unmatched. The CDR3 nucleotides are TGTGCCAGCAGCTTAGTAGCGGGGGTCTTTAATGAGCAGTTCTTC. This sequence encodes CASSLVAGVFNEQFF.

This clonotype ranks as medium-sized (0.01 to 0.1%). The chain combines TRBV20-1 with TRBJ2-7; 12 bases map to TRBD2. V shed 4 bases, J shed 4 bases, and the junction held 2 bases outside the gene matches. The CDR3 loop spans 13 amino acids. Germline assignment: CDR1 DFQATT and CDR2 SNEGSKA (reference sequence). DNA for the CDR3: TGCAGTGCTAAGACTAGCGGGAGTTACGAGCAGTACTTC. Amino acids: CSAKTSGSYEQYF.

The V call is TRBV4-1, the J call TRBJ1-1; D is unresolved. Germline V gene lookup returns CDR1 MGHRA and CDR2 YSYEKL. This CDR3 is 14 amino acids long. V lost 1 base and J lost 1, with 7 bases in between. Written as DNA, the CDR3 is TGCGCCAGCAGCCAAGGTCGGGGGAACACTGAAGCTTTCTTT. This sequence encodes CASSQGRGNTEAFF.

Ten or more counts support this clonotype. This chain uses TRBV7-2 with TRBJ2-7; D not certain. The CDR3 is made up of 13 amino acids. Germline V gives CDR1 SGHTA, CDR2 FQGNSA. The ends were cut back, 1 base at V and 6 bases at J, with 10 bases in the middle. CDR3 in amino acids: CASSLGVLREQYF. The CDR3 DNA reads as TGTGCCAGCAGCTTAGGAGTACTCCGCGAGCAGTACTTC.

V is TRBV20-1 and J is TRBJ2-3; D ambiguous. The V end was cut by 3 bases, the J end by 0 bases, with 7 bases between. The germline V gene encodes CDR1 DFQATT and CDR2 SNEGSKA (reference sequence). The CDR3 covers 13 residues. The CDR3 coding sequence is TGCAGTGCTAGCCGGGTTAGCACAGATACGCAGTATTTT. Its protein is CSASRVSTDTQYF.

This clonotype turned up a few times. This chain joins TRBV5-6 and TRBJ2-1; D gene ambiguous. V gave up 0 bases and J gave up 3 bases, with 13 bases separating them. This CDR3 is 16 amino acids long. CDR1 is SGHDT and CDR2 is YYEEEE in the germline V gene. The CDR3 spells CASSLDAISGYNEQFF. Written as DNA, the CDR3 is TGTGCCAGCAGCTTGGATGCGATCTCGGGCTACAATGAGCAGTTCTTC.

The chain links TRBV4-3 to TRBJ2-3, with 12 positions matching TRBD2. Germline loops: CDR1 LGHNA, CDR2 YSLEER. The CDR3 has 16 residues. V gave up 2 bases and J gave up 2 bases; unmatched junction bases: 2. The CDR3 spells CASSQLAGGPTDTQYF. The DNA for the CDR3 is TGCGCCAGCAGCCAACTAGCGGGAGGGCCCACAGATACGCAGTATTTT.

This clonotype was counted a few times. The rearrangement uses TRBV7-2 and TRBJ2-5, with D perhaps matching TRBD1 (6 bases). Trimming cost V 3 bases and J 5 bases, with 7 bases left between them. In germline, CDR1 is SGHTA, CDR2 FQGNSA. The CDR3 is 12 residues long. The CDR3 here is CASSLGAETQYF. The CDR3 DNA is TGTGCCAGCAGCTTGGGGGCCGAGACCCAGTACTTC.

V usage is TRBV7-9 and J usage is TRBJ2-5, with TRBD1 matching over 7 bases. The CDR3 consists of 15 residues. With 1 base clipped from V and 5 bases from J, the junction kept 7 bases outside the gene matches. Germline CDR1 and CDR2: SEHNR and FQNEAQ (reference sequence). CDR3 sequence (DNA): TGTGCCAGCAGCTTAGTAGGGGGCGGTTTGGAGACCCAGTACTTC. Encoded protein: CASSLVGGGLETQYF.

A word on this clonotype: This may be a read error, as it is one base from a much larger clone. V usage is TRBV20-1 and J usage is TRBJ2-7; D assignment may be TRBD1 or TRBD2 (5 bases each). This CDR3 comprises 13 residues. CDR1 DFQATT and CDR2 SNEGSKA come from the germline V gene (reference sequence). Trimming left V 8 bases short and J 0 bases short, with 14 bases between. The CDR3 is CSTNSGTSYEQYF. The CDR3, as DNA: TGCAGTACTAACTCAGGGACCTCCTACGAGCAGTACTTC.

The genes are TRBV9 and TRBJ2-2; D is undetermined. Trimming took off 4 bases at V and 8 bases at J, with 6 bases between the two ends. The CDR3 sequence is 11 residues long. The V gene's germline CDR1 is SGDLS and CDR2 YYNGEE. CDR3 amino acids: CASSTEGELFF. The CDR3 DNA sequence: TGTGCCAGCAGCACCGAGGGGGAGCTGTTTTTT. Full variable domain (missing parts from reference TRBV9 and TRBJ2-2): DSGVTQTPKHLITATGQRVTLRCSPRSGDLSVYWYQQSLDQGLQFLIQYYNGEERAKGNILERFSAQQFPDLHSELNLSSLELGDSALYFCASSTEGELFFGEGSRLTVL.

This clonotype was detected once. The J gene is TRBJ2-1, the V gene TRBV15; the match to TRBD2 covers 11 bases. Germline loops: CDR1 LNHNV, CDR2 YYDKDF (reference sequence). Trimming removed 4 bases from V and 2 bases from J; junction bases left unmatched: 1. The CDR3 has 15 residues. In DNA form, the CDR3 reads TGTGCCACCAGCAAGACTAGCGGGACCTACAATGAGCAGTTCTTC. Its protein product is CATSKTSGTYNEQFF.

The chain combines TRBV6-1 with TRBJ2-1; tentatively, D is TRBD1 or TRBD2 (5 bases each). Germline V lookup: CDR1 MNHNS, CDR2 SASEGT. The CDR3 contains 14 residues. V lost 0 bases, J lost 8 bases, and 11 bases lay in between. Written as DNA, the CDR3 is TGTGCCAGCAGTGAAGCTGAAGGGACCCATGAGCAGTTCTTC. Its translation is CASSEAEGTHEQFF.

In this sample, this clonotype turned up many times. The CDR3 nucleotides read TGTGCCAGCAGCGAAATTTTTCAACCCTACGAGCAGTACTTC. As protein: CASSEIFQPYEQYF. V usage is TRBV25-1 and J usage is TRBJ2-7, with no clear D. The length of the CDR3 is 14 residues. Germline CDR1 and CDR2: MGHDK and SYGVNS. Trimming cost V 6 bases and J 2 bases, with 14 bases left between them.

This clonotype occurred once. This chain uses TRBV7-2 with TRBJ2-6; D call uncertain. CDR1 and CDR2 (germline): SGHTA, FQGNSA. The CDR3 is 18 residues long. V lost 2 bases and J lost 0, with 14 bases in between. CDR3 sequence reads: CASSLYLSRISGANVLTF. In DNA, the CDR3 is TGTGCCAGCAGCTTATACTTGTCCCGCATCTCTGGGGCCAACGTCCTGACTTTC.

This clonotype was counted only a few times. This chain connects TRBV5-4 to TRBJ2-1; TRBD2 aligns across 8 bases. J gave up 7 bases and V 0 bases, and 9 bases lay outside the gene matches. Per germline, CDR1 SGHNT and CDR2 YYREEE (reference sequence). The CDR3 length is 16 residues. CDR3 in amino acids: CASSLGGAGVENEQFF. The CDR3 nucleotides are TGTGCCAGCAGCTTGGGCGGAGCGGGAGTTGAGAATGAGCAGTTCTTC.

The table lists this clonotype with many counts. The chain carries TRBV10-3 and TRBJ2-1; 13 bases align to TRBD2. Germline V gene lookup returns CDR1 ENHRY and CDR2 SYGVKD. The CDR3 sequence is 15 residues long. With 5 bases clipped from V and 5 bases from J, the junction kept 3 bases outside the gene matches. The CDR3 DNA follows: TGTGCCATCAGTCCACTAGCGGGAGGGGACAATGAGCAGTTCTTC. Protein sequence: CAISPLAGGDNEQFF.

The V gene is TRBV7-9, the J gene TRBJ1-2; TRBD1 might be the D (6 bases). Germline CDR1 reads SEHNR; CDR2 reads FQNEAQ (reference sequence). The CDR3 runs 14 residues. The V and J ends lost 0 bases and 2 bases respectively, with 7 bases between them. Here the CDR3 reads CASSLAGANYGYTF. CDR3 sequence (DNA): TGTGCCAGCAGCTTAGCGGGGGCGAACTATGGCTACACCTTC. Combining the CDR3 with reference TRBV7-9 and TRBJ1-2 gives the whole variable domain DTGVSQNPRHKITKRGQNVTFRCDPISEHNRLYWYRQTLGQGPEFLTYFQNEAQLEKSRLLSDRFSAERPKGSFSTLEIQRTEQGDSAMYLCASSLAGANYGYTFGSGTRLTVV.

About this clonotype itself: Germline and junction disagree at one end, which may indicate a read error. V gene TRBV7-2 combines with J gene TRBJ2-1; D remains ambiguous. CDR3 length: 14 amino acids. Germline CDR1 reads SGHTA; CDR2 reads FQGNSA. For the CDR3, the DNA is TGTGCCAGCCGGAGCGCACCTCAGGTCGATGAGCAGTGCTTC. Translated: CASRSAPQVDEQCF.

In this sample, this clonotype turned up a few times. This sequence may be a read error, since a much larger clone differs from it by one base. This CDR3 reads CASSIVAGGLAGASENIQYF. CDR3 coding DNA: TGTGCCAGCAGCATAGTAGCAGGGGGACTAGCGGGAGCGTCCGAAAACATTCAGTACTTC. This chain joins TRBV7-8 and TRBJ2-4; 14 bases are a match to TRBD2. Germline CDR1 and CDR2: SGHVS and FQNEAQ. The CDR3 covers 20 residues. The ends lost 5 bases at V and 5 bases at J; junction bases unmatched: 17.

Notes on this clonotype: A junction end diverges from the germline sequence, so it may reflect a read error. This chain links TRBV11-2 with TRBJ2-5, with 7 bases fitting TRBD1. Germline V gives CDR1 SGHAT, CDR2 FQNNGV. CDR3 length: 14 residues. CDR3 in amino acids: CASSPRQGQETQHF. DNA of the CDR3: TGTGCCAGCAGCCCCCGACAGGGACAAGAGACCCAGCACTTC.

On this clonotype itself: Germline is not matched at one junction end, which may reflect a read error. The CDR3 spells CASSVAPWEDTQCF. For the CDR3, the DNA is TGTGCCAGCAGCGTAGCTCCGTGGGAAGATACGCAGTGTTTT. The rearrangement joins TRBV9 to TRBJ2-3; D remains ambiguous. The length of the CDR3 is 14 residues. The germline gives CDR1 SGDLS, CDR2 YYNGEE.

This chain uses TRBV28 with TRBJ1-1, with unresolved D. Trimming shortened V by 4 bases and J by 5 bases, and 11 bases separated the two germline ends. The CDR3 runs 13 residues. Looked up from germline, CDR1 is MDHEN and CDR2 is SYDVKM. The CDR3 DNA is TGTGCCAGCAGTTCCCCCGGTAGGACTGAAGCTTTCTTT. Its translation: CASSSPGRTEAFF.

The sample holds a few counts of this clonotype. Mismatch with germline at one junction end may stem from a read error. The genes are TRBV27 and TRBJ2-2, with D possibly called TRBD1 or TRBD2 (5 bases each). Germline V gives CDR1 MNHEY, CDR2 SMNVEV (reference sequence). The CDR3 consists of 13 residues. The CDR3: CASSGQNAGELFF. CDR3 in DNA: TGTGCCAGCTCGGGGCAGAACGCCGGGGAGCTGTTTTTT.

The J gene is TRBJ2-7, the V gene TRBV12-3 or TRBV12-4; 9 bases agree with TRBD2. With V trimmed by 5 bases and J by 6 bases, 11 bases remained unmatched. CDR3 size: 15 residues. The CDR3 spells CASSISAGGSREQYF. CDR3 coding DNA: TGTGCCAGCAGTATATCAGCGGGAGGATCCCGCGAGCAGTACTTC.

This clonotype has more than one count but fewer than ten. This chain uses TRBV18 with TRBJ1-4, with D hard to call. The length of the CDR3 is 14 residues. Trimming took 2 bases from V and 3 from J, leaving 7 bases between them. Germline V gene data show CDR1 as KGHSH and CDR2 as LQKENI. CDR3 region: CASSPDLANEKLFF. The CDR3 DNA is TGTGCCAGCTCACCAGATCTGGCTAATGAAAAACTGTTTTTT.

The rearrangement joins TRBV12-3 or TRBV12-4 to TRBJ1-1; no clear D. V lost 3 bases and J 0 bases, leaving 8 bases between the germline ends. There are 14 residues in the CDR3. The CDR3 loop is CASSLSGMNTEAFF. The CDR3 DNA sequence: TGTGCCAGCAGTTTGAGCGGAATGAACACTGAAGCTTTCTTT.

In the case of this clonotype: The junction differs from germline at one of its ends, possibly a read error. J is TRBJ2-7 and V is TRBV27; TRBD1 agrees at 8 bases. Germline-derived CDR1 and CDR2 are MNHEY and SMNVEV (reference sequence). The CDR3 consists of 14 residues. The CDR3 nucleotides are TGTACCAGCAGTTTATCAGGGGGCGGGTACGAGCAGTACTTC. It codes for CTSSLSGGGYEQYF.

The chain recombines TRBV9 with TRBJ2-5, with TRBD2 matching over 13 bases. Germline-derived CDR1 and CDR2 are SGDLS and YYNGEE. The CDR3 has 20 residues. With 1 base clipped from V and 4 bases from J, the junction kept 16 bases outside the gene matches. The chain's CDR3 is CASSVSPWTSGSSVGETQYF. The CDR3 nucleotides are TGTGCCAGCAGCGTATCCCCCTGGACTAGCGGGAGTTCAGTGGGAGAGACCCAGTACTTC.

The chain employs TRBV6-5 and TRBJ2-2; the D is unclear. Germline assignment: CDR1 MNHEY and CDR2 SVGAGI. The CDR3 is 15 residues long. Trimming stripped 7 bases from V and 3 bases from J, with 15 bases between. The CDR3 sequence is CASMGGPIDTGELFF. CDR3 bases: TGTGCCAGCATGGGTGGGCCAATCGACACCGGGGAGCTGTTTTTT.

By sample fraction, this clonotype is medium-sized. Here the CDR3 DNA reads TGCAGTGCTAGAGATGGACAGGTGGACCCTCCACCCCTCCACTTT. It specifies CSARDGQVDPPPLHF. The chain links TRBV20-1 to TRBJ1-6; 7 bases are shared with TRBD1. The CDR3 consists of 15 residues. Unmatched junction bases numbered 10, after V lost 0 bases and J lost 11 bases. Per germline, CDR1 DFQATT and CDR2 SNEGSKA (reference sequence).

This sequence joins TRBV5-1 and TRBJ2-1; 10 positions agree with TRBD2. CDR1 is SGHRS, CDR2 YFSETQ, per germline. This CDR3 is 16 amino acids long. V dropped 0 bases and J dropped 5; count of bases not matched to a gene: 5. The CDR3 loop is CASSLELAGANNEQFF. DNA of the CDR3: TGCGCCAGCAGCTTGGAGCTAGCGGGAGCTAACAATGAGCAGTTCTTC.